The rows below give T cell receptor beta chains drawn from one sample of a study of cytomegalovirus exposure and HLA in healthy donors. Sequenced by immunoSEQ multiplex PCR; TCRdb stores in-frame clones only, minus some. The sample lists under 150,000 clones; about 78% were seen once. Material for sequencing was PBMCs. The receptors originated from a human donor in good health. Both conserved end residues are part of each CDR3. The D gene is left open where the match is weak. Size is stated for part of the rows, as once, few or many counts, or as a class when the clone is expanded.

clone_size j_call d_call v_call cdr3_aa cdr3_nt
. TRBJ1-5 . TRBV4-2 CASSQDWDTNQPQHF TGTGCCAGCAGCCAAGATTGGGACACCAATCAGCCCCAGCATTTT
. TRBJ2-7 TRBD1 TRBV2 CASTRGQRVYEQYF TGTGCCAGCACCAGGGGACAGAGAGTATACGAGCAGTACTTC
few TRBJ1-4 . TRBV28 CASSLRRTGGGGEKLFF TGTGCCAGCAGTTTAAGGAGAACGGGGGGAGGAGGTGAAAAACTGTTTTTT
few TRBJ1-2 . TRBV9 CASSVGETANYGYTF TGTGCCAGCAGCGTAGGTGAAACAGCAAACTATGGCTACACCTTC
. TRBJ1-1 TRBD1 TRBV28 CATRTGGMHTEAFF TGTGCCACCCGGACAGGGGGCATGCACACTGAAGCTTTCTTT
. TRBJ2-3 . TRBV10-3 CAISGKGLSTDTQYF TGTGCCATCAGTGGGAAGGGGCTAAGCACAGATACGCAGTATTTT
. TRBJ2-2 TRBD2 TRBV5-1 CASSLGRTSGIPGELFF TGCGCCAGCAGCTTGGGTCGGACTAGCGGGATACCCGGGGAGCTGTTTTTT
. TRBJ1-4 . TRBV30 CAWSVKGWGTHATNEKLFF TGTGCCTGGAGTGTAAAAGGATGGGGCACTCACGCAACTAATGAAAAACTGTTTTTT
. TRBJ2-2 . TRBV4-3 CASSQDPANTGELFF TGCGCCAGCAGCCAAGATCCAGCGAACACCGGGGAGCTGTTTTTT
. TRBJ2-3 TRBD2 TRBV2 CASSRNGLAETDTQYF TGTGCCAGCAGCAGGAACGGACTAGCGGAGACAGATACGCAGTATTTT
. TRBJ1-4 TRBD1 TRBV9 CASSHRGNNEKLFF TGTGCCAGCAGCCACAGGGGAAATAATGAAAAACTGTTTTTT
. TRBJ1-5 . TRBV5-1 CASSRGGGSDQPQHF TGCGCCAGCAGCCGGGGTGGGGGGTCGGATCAGCCCCAGCATTTT
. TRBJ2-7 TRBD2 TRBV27 CASSLSREALRYEQYF TGTGCCAGCAGTTTATCCCGGGAGGCCCTACGTTACGAGCAGTACTTC
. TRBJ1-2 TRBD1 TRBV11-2 CASSLGSNRGRNYGYTF TGTGCCAGCAGCTTAGGTTCGAACAGGGGAAGAAATTATGGCTACACCTTC
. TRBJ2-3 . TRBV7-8 CASSVGQFGDTQYF TGTGCCAGCAGCGTGGGACAATTCGGAGATACGCAGTATTTT
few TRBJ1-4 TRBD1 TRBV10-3 CAIRPGQGMNEKLFF TGTGCCATCAGACCCGGACAGGGGATGAATGAAAAACTGTTTTTT
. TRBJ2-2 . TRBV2 CASNTGSNTGELFF TGTGCCAGCAACACAGGCTCCAACACCGGGGAGCTGTTTTTT
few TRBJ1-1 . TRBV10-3 CAIRPIGEITFEAFF TGTGCCATCCGTCCGATAGGGGAAATTACCTTTGAAGCTTTCTTT
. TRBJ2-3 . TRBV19 CASSIGRKSTDTQYF TGTGCCAGTAGTATCGGCAGGAAAAGCACAGATACGCAGTATTTT
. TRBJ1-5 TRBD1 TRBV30 CAWKRGPLYSNQPQHF TGTGCCTGGAAGAGGGGGCCCCTCTATAGCAATCAGCCCCAGCATTTT
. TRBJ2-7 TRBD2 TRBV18 CASSPPGSGGLPYEQYF TGTGCCAGCTCACCTCCGGGAAGCGGGGGTCTTCCCTACGAGCAGTACTTC
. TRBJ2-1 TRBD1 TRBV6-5 CASSLTGDNEQFF TGTGCCAGCAGCCTTACAGGGGACAATGAGCAGTTCTTC